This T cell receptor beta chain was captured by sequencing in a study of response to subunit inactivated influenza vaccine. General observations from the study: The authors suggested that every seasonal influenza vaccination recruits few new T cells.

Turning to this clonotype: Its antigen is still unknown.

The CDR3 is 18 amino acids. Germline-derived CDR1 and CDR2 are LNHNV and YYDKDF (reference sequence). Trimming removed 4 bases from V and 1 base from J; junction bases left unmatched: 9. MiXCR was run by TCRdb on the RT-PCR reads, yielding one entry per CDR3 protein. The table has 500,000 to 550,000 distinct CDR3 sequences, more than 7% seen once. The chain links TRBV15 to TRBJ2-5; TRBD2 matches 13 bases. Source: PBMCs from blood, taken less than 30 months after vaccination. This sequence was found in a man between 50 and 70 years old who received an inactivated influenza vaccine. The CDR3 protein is CATSKPGLAGVIQETQYF. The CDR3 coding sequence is TGTGCCACCAGCAAGCCTGGACTAGCGGGGGTAATCCAAGAGACCCAGTACTTC.